This is a list of T cell receptor beta chains from one sample in a study of cytomegalovirus exposure and HLA in healthy donors. TCRdb's table, derived via immunoSEQ multiplex PCR, lists solely in-frame clones and lacks some. The table includes about 190,000 clones, around three quarters detected once. Sequenced sample: PBMCs. The receptors shown here come from a boy aged 5-17 years in good health and CMV-seronegative. The CDR3 runs from the conserved cysteine through the conserved F or W. A D gene is named only where the DNA matches it firmly. Size is stated for part of the rows, as once, few or many counts, or as a class when the clone is expanded.

clone_size	v_call	d_call	j_call	cdr3_nt	cdr3_aa
-	TRBV4-2	TRBD1	TRBJ1-2	TGTGCCAGCAGCCAAGAACGGACAGGGAGCTATGGCTACACCTTC	CASSQERTGSYGYTF
-	TRBV9	-	TRBJ2-2	TGTGCCAGCAGCCCCAGGACAGTAAACACCGGGGAGCTGTTTTTT	CASSPRTVNTGELFF
-	TRBV19	TRBD2	TRBJ2-7	TGTGCCAGTAGTATGCTCCTCGGCGGGACTAGTGAGTACGAGCAGTACTTC	CASSMLLGGTSEYEQYF
-	TRBV19	TRBD1	TRBJ2-5	TGTGCCAGTAGTAGCTACTGGACAGGGCAAGAGACCCAGTACTTC	CASSSYWTGQETQYF
-	TRBV4-2	-	TRBJ2-1	TGTGCCAGCAGCCATATTTTACAGCGGGTCGTATCCTACAATGAGCAGTTCTTC	CASSHILQRVVSYNEQFF
few	TRBV21-1	-	TRBJ2-7	TGTGCCAGCAGCAAAGCCTCGGGACAGGGGACCTACGAGCAGTACTTC	CASSKASGQGTYEQYF
once	TRBV6-1	-	TRBJ2-7	TGTGCCAGCAGTTTATACGAGCAGTACTTC	CASSLYEQYF
-	TRBV7-2	TRBD1	TRBJ1-5	TGTGCCAGCACGGACAGGGGGCATCAGCCCCAGCATTTT	CASTDRGHQPQHF
-	TRBV5-4	TRBD1	TRBJ1-1	TGTGCCAGCAGCTGGGGACAGGGGAACACTGAAGCTTTCTTT	CASSWGQGNTEAFF
-	TRBV27	TRBD1	TRBJ2-7	TGTGCCAGCACCCCCGGGGGGACAGGGGTTCGCGAGCAGTACTTC	CASTPGGTGVREQYF
-	TRBV6-5	-	TRBJ1-2	TGTGCCAGCGGCATTGGACAGAACTATGGCTACACCTTC	CASGIGQNYGYTF
once	TRBV27	TRBD1	TRBJ1-1	TGTGCCAGCAGTCCTCAGGGGGCGCGGAGGTGGACTGAAGCTTTCTTT	CASSPQGARRWTEAFF
-	TRBV9	TRBD2	TRBJ2-2	TGTGCCAGCAGCGCGACCATTTGGGCGGGGGCCGGGGAGCTGTTTTTT	CASSATIWAGAGELFF
-	TRBV5-6	-	TRBJ1-1	TGTGCCAGCAGCTTCCCTAACACTGAAGCTTTCTTT	CASSFPNTEAFF
once	TRBV11-2	-	TRBJ2-2	TGTGCCAGCAGCTTAGCCCTCAGGGTCGGAAGCACCGGGGAGCTGTTTTTT	CASSLALRVGSTGELFF
once	TRBV2	TRBD1	TRBJ1-1	TGTGCCAGCAGTCAGGACAGGGGAGTCACTGAAGCTTTCTTT	CASSQDRGVTEAFF
-	TRBV29-1	-	TRBJ2-1	TGCAGCGGATCAGCTAGCAATGAGCAGTTCTTC	CSGSASNEQFF
once	TRBV5-1	TRBD2	TRBJ2-1	TGCGCCAGCACAAAAACAGCGGGAGGCCTCGAGGATGAGCAGTTCTTC	CASTKTAGGLEDEQFF
-	TRBV10-3	TRBD2	TRBJ2-7	TGTGCCATCAGTGCCCGAGCGGGAGGGGGCTACGAGCAGTACTTC	CAISARAGGGYEQYF
-	TRBV23-1	TRBD1	TRBJ2-7	TGCGCCAGCAGTCAATCGACAGGGGTCGAGCAGTACTTC	CASSQSTGVEQYF
-	TRBV7-9	TRBD2	TRBJ2-3	TGTGCCAGCAGCTTAACCAGCGGGGCTAACACAGATACGCAGTATTTT	CASSLTSGANTDTQYF
-	TRBV7-7	-	TRBJ2-2	TGTGCTAGCCGCTCAACTACCGGGGAGCTGTTTTTT	CASRSTTGELFF
-	TRBV4-2	-	TRBJ2-7	TGTGCCAGCAGCCGAGCTAGTGGGAGCTACGAGCAGTACTTC	CASSRASGSYEQYF
-	TRBV2	-	TRBJ1-1	TGTGCCAGCATTAAACCGGTTATTGAAGCTTTCTTT	CASIKPVIEAFF
few	TRBV2	-	TRBJ1-2	TGTGCCAGCAGTTCGGACAGCCTTTGGAATGGCTACACCTTC	CASSSDSLWNGYTF
-	TRBV7-2	-	TRBJ1-3	TGTGCCAGCAGCTTCAGTGATTCCTCTGGAAACACCATATATTTT	CASSFSDSSGNTIYF
-	TRBV5-1	TRBD1	TRBJ1-1	TGCGCCAGCAATGGGACAGGGCGAAGAACTGAAGCTTTCTTT	CASNGTGRRTEAFF
-	TRBV6-5	-	TRBJ2-2	TGTGCCAGCGGGATCCTAGACAGTAACACCGGGGAGCTGTTTTTT	CASGILDSNTGELFF
-	TRBV4-1	TRBD2	TRBJ2-1	TGCGCCAGCAGCCCCCTAGCGGGATACAATGAGCAGTTCTTC	CASSPLAGYNEQFF
-	TRBV29-1	-	TRBJ2-3	TGCAGCGGGGGCAGGGATCCAGATACGCAGTATTTT	CSGGRDPDTQYF
-	TRBV5-5	-	TRBJ2-7	TGTGCCAGCAGCTTGATTCAGGGTATCAGCTACGAGCAGTACTTC	CASSLIQGISYEQYF
-	TRBV13	-	TRBJ2-1	TGTGCCAGCAGCCTGGACTATCCTAACAATGAGCAGTTCTTC	CASSLDYPNNEQFF
-	TRBV9	-	TRBJ1-5	TGTGCCAGCAGCGTAGGTCGAGGGTTCAATCAGCCCCAGCATTTT	CASSVGRGFNQPQHF
-	TRBV5-1	-	TRBJ1-4	TGCGCCAGCAGCTTGTGGGGGCAGGCTAATGAAAAACTGTTTTTT	CASSLWGQANEKLFF
-	TRBV19	TRBD1	TRBJ1-1	TGTGCCAGTAGTCCAGGGGACAGCCGCACTGAAGCTTTCTTT	CASSPGDSRTEAFF
-	TRBV9	TRBD2	TRBJ2-1	TGTGCCAGCAGCCCCCGAATTCGGGAGGGTGAGCAGTTCTTC	CASSPRIREGEQFF
once	TRBV7-3	-	TRBJ2-5	TGTGCCAGCAGCTTACTAGGGGTGGTCCAAGAGACCCAGTACTTC	CASSLLGVVQETQYF
-	TRBV5-1	-	TRBJ1-2	TGCGCCAGCAGCCCCTCAAGGACACGAGATGGCTACACCTTC	CASSPSRTRDGYTF
-	TRBV11-3	-	TRBJ1-4	TGTGCCAGCAGCAGAGCAGGGGCCCAGTCGGAAAAACTGTTTTTT	CASSRAGAQSEKLFF
once	TRBV11-2	TRBD1	TRBJ2-1	TGTGCCAGCAGCCCGACGGACAGGGGGCACGAGCAGTTCTTC	CASSPTDRGHEQFF
-	TRBV7-9	-	TRBJ2-3	TGTGCCAGCAGCCGCGGGACAGCGGGAGATACGCAGTATTTT	CASSRGTAGDTQYF
-	TRBV19	TRBD1	TRBJ1-2	TGTGCCAGTTACAGGGGGCATGGCTACACCTTC	CASYRGHGYTF
-	TRBV6-1	TRBD1	TRBJ2-7	TGTGCCAGCAGAATAAGACAGGGCATCTCCTACGAGCAGTACTTC	CASRIRQGISYEQYF
-	TRBV7-9	TRBD2	TRBJ2-5	TGTTCCAGCAGCGGGGGGGGGACTTACCAAGAGACCCAGTACTTC	CSSSGGGTYQETQYF
-	TRBV30	-	TRBJ1-5	TGTGCCTGGAGTGTACAACGTAGCAATCAGCCCCAGCATTTT	CAWSVQRSNQPQHF
-	TRBV7-9	TRBD1	TRBJ1-6	TGTGCCAGCAGCCTCGGCCGGGACAGGGTAGAGAATTCACCCCTCCACTTT	CASSLGRDRVENSPLHF